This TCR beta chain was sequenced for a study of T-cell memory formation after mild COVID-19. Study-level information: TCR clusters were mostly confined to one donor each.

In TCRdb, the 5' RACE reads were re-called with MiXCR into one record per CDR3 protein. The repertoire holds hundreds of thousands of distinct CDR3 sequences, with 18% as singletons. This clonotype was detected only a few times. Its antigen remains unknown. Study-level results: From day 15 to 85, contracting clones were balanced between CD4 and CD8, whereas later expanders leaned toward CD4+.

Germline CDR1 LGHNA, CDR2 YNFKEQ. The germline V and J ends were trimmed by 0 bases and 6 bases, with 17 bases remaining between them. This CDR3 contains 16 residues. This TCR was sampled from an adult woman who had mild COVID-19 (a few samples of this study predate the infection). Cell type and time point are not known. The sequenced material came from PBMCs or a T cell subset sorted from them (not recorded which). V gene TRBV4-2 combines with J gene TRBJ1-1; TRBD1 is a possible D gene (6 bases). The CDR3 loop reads CASSQEAVDRPAEAFF. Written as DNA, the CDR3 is TGTGCCAGCAGCCAAGAGGCTGTCGACAGGCCAGCTGAAGCTTTCTTT.